This T cell receptor beta chain was identified during a study of T cell repertoires in cytomegalovirus infection. For the study at large: Public TCR beta signatures provided an indication of both CMV infection and a matching HLA type.

TCRdb itself ran the reads through MiXCR, one entry per CDR3 protein. The sample holds 450,000 to 550,000 distinct CDR3 sequences, more than 15% seen once. Details on this clonotype: Its antigen is unidentified.

Study conclusions and caveats: Frequencies of public TCR beta families were cumulated, and this identified carriers of CMV plus the relevant HLA. It was HLA-C-restricted CMV-specific TCR beta clonotypes that dominated the response ex vivo.

The clonotype was recovered from a human donor in good health (CMV status not recorded). Some clones in this sample may be carry-over from other donors' samples. Material for sequencing was CD8+ T cells from PBMCs.

The CDR3 spells CASSPRARSGDTQYF. The CDR3 nucleotides read TGTGCCAGCAGTCCACGAGCGCGCTCGGGAGATACGCAGTATTTT. This chain links TRBV27 with TRBJ2-3; no clear D gene. This CDR3 is built from 15 residues. The V gene lost 5 bases and the J gene lost 5 bases, with 17 bases spanning the gap. In germline, CDR1 is MNHEY, CDR2 SMNVEV (reference sequence).